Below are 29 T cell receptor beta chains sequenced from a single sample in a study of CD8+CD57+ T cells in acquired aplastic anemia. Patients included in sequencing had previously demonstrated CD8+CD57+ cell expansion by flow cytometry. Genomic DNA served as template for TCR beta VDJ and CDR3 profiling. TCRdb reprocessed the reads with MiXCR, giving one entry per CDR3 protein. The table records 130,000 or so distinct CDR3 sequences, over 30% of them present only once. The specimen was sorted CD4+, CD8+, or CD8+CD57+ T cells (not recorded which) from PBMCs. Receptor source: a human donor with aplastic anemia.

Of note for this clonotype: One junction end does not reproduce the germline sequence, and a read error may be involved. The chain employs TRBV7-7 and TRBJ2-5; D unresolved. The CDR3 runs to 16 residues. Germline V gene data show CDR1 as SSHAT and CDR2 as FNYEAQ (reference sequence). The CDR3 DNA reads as TGTGCCGGCAGCTTAGGGAATTATCTCCCGGTGGAGACCCGGTACTTC. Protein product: CAGSLGNYLPVETRYF.

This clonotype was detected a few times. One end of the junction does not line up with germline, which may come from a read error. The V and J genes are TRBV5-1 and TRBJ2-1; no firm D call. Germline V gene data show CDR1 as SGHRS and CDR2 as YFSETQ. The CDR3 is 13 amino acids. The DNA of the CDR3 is TGCGCCAGCAGCTTTACCCTTCGCAATGAGCGGTTCTTC. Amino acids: CASSFTLRNERFF.

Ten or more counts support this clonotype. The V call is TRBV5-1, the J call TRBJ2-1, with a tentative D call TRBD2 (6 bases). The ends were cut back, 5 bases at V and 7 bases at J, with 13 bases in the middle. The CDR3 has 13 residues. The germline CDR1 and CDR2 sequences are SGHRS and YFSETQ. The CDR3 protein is CASREAGRNEQFF. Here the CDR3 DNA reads TGCGCCAGCAGAGAGGCGGGAAGGAATGAGCAGTTCTTC.

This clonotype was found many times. The CDR3, as DNA: TGTGCCAGCAGCTCAATACAGCCTCCGACAGATACGCAGTATTTT. Protein: CASSSIQPPTDTQYF. The gene calls are TRBV7-6 and TRBJ2-3; D not certain. Germline V gene sequence: CDR1 SGHVS, CDR2 FNYEAQ. Deletions cut 4 bases from V and 3 bases from J, with 14 bases between. This CDR3 is built from 15 residues.

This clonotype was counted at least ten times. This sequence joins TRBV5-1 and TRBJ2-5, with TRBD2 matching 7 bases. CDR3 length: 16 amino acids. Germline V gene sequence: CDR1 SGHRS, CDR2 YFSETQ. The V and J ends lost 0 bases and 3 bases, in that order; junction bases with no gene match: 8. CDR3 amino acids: CASSLEFGAGEETQYF. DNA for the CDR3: TGCGCCAGCAGCTTGGAATTCGGGGCGGGGGAAGAGACCCAGTACTTC. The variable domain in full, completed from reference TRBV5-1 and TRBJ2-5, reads KAGVTQTPRYLIKTRGQQVTLSCSPISGHRSVSWYQQTPGQGLQFLFEYFSETQRNKGNFPGRFSGRQFSNSRSEMNVSTLELGDSALYLCASSLEFGAGEETQYFGPGTRLLVL.

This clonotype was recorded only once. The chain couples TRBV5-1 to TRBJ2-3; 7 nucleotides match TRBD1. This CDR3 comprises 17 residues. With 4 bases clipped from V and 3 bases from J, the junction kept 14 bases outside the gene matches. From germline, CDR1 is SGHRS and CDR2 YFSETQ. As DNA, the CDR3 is TGCGCCAGCAGCCCGGACAGGCTAGCTGTGACTACAGATACGCAGTATTTT. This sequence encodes CASSPDRLAVTTDTQYF.

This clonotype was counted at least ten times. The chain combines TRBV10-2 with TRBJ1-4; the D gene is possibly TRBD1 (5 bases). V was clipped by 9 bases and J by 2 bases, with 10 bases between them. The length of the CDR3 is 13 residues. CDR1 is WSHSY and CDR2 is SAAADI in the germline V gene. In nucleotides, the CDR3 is TGCGCCAGTGGGGGGGAGACTAATGAAAAACTGTTTTTT. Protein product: CASGGETNEKLFF.

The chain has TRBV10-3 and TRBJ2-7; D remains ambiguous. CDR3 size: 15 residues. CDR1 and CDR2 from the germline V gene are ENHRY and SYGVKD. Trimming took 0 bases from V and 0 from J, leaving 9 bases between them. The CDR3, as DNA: TGTGCCATCAGTGAGTCAGGGAAATACTCCTACGAGCAGTACTTC. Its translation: CAISESGKYSYEQYF.

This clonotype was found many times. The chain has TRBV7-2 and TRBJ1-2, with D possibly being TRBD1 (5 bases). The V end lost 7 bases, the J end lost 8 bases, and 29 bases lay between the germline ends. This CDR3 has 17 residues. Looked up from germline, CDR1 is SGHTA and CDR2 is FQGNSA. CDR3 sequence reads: CASTPGGAGGTPEGYTF. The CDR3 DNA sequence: TGTGCCAGCACCCCGGGGGGTGCAGGAGGAACCCCTGAGGGCTACACCTTC.

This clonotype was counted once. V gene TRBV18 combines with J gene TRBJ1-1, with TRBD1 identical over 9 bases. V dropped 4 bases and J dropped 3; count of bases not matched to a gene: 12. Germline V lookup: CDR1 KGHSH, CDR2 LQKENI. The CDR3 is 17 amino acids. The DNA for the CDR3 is TGTGCCAGCTCACTACGCCGGACAGGGGCAAGTGACACTGAAGCTTTCTTT. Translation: CASSLRRTGASDTEAFF.

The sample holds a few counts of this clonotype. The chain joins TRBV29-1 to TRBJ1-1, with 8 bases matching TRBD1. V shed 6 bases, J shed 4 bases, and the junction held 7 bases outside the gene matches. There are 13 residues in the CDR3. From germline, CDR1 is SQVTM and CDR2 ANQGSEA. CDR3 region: CSVQGQATTEAFF. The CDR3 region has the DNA TGCAGCGTGCAGGGACAGGCAACCACTGAAGCTTTCTTT.

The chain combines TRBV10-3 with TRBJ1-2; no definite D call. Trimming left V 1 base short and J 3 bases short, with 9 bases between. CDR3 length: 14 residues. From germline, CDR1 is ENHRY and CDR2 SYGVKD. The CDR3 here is CAISEWREDYGYTF. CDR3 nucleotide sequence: TGTGCCATCAGTGAGTGGAGGGAGGACTATGGCTACACCTTC.

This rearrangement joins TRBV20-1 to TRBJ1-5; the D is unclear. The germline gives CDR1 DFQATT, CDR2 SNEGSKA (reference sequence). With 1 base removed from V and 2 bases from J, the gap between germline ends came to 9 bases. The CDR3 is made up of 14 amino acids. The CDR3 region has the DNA TGCAGTGCTAGAGGGGCCGGAGGCAATCAGCCCCAGCATTTT. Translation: CSARGAGGNQPQHF.

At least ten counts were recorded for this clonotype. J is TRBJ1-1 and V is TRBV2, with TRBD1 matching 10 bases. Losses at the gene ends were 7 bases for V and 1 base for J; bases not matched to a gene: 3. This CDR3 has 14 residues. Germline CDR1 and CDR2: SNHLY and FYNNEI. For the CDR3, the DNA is TGTGCCAGCACCTGGGACAGGGGGAACACTGAAGCTTTCTTT. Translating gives CASTWDRGNTEAFF.

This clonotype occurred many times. CDR3 amino acids: CASSYEDYYGYTF. CDR3 coding DNA: TGTGCCAGCAGTTACGAGGACTACTATGGCTACACCTTC. This chain joins TRBV6-5 and TRBJ1-2; D ambiguous. The CDR3 loop spans 13 amino acids. V lost 2 bases, J lost 3 bases, and 7 bases lay in between. Germline V gives CDR1 MNHEY, CDR2 SVGAGI.

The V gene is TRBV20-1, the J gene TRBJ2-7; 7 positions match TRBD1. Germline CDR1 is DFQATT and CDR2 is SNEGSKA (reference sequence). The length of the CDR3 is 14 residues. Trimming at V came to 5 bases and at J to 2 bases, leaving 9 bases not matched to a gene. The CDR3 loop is CSASNRGQAYEQYF. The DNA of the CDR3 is TGCAGTGCTTCAAATCGAGGACAGGCCTACGAGCAGTACTTC.

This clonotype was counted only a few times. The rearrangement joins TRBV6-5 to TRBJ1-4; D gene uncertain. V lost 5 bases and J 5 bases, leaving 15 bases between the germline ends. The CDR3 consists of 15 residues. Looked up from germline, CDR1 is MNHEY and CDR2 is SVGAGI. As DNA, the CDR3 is TGTGCCAGCAGTCCCTCGAAGGTACCCAATGAAAAACTGTTTTTT. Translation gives CASSPSKVPNEKLFF.

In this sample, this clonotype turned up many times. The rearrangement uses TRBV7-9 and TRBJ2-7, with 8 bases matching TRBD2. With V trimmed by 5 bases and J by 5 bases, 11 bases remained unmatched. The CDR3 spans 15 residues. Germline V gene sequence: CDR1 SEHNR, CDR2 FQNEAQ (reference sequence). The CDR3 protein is CASSPAGGPRNEQYV. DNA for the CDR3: TGTGCCAGCAGCCCGGCGGGGGGCCCTCGAAACGAGCAGTACGTC.

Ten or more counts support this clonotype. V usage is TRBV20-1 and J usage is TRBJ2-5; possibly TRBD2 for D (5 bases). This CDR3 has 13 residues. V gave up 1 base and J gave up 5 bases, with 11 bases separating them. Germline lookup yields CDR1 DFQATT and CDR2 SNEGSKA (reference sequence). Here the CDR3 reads CSARAGREETQYF. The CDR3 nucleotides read TGCAGTGCTAGAGCGGGTAGGGAGGAGACCCAGTACTTC.

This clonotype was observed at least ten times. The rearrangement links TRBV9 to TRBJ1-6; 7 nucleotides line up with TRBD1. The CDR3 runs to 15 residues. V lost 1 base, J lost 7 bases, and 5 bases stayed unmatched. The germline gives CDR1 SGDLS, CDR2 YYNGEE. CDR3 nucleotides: TGTGCCAGCAGCGTAACGACAGGGTGGAATTCACCCCTCCACTTT. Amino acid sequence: CASSVTTGWNSPLHF.

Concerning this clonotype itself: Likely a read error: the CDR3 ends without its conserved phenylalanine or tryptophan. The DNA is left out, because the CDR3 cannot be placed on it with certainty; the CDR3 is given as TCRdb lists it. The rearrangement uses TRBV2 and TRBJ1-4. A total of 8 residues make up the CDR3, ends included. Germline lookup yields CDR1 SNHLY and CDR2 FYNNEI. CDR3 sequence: CASSETVD.

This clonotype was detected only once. CDR3 in amino acids: CASNPGTDLYSGNTIYF. The CDR3 nucleotides read TGTGCCAGCAACCCCGGGACAGACCTCTACTCTGGAAACACCATATATTTT. The chain links TRBV9 to TRBJ1-3, with 7 bases identical to TRBD1. Germline assignment: CDR1 SGDLS and CDR2 YYNGEE. Trimming at V came to 6 bases and at J to 0 bases, leaving 12 bases not matched to a gene. This CDR3 contains 17 residues.

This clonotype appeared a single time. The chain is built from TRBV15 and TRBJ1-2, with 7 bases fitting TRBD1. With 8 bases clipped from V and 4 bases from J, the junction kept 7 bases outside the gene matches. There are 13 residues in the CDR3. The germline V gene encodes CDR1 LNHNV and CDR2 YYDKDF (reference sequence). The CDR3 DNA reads TGTGCCACCCAACCGGGACAGCTCTATGGCTACACCTTC. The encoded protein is CATQPGQLYGYTF.

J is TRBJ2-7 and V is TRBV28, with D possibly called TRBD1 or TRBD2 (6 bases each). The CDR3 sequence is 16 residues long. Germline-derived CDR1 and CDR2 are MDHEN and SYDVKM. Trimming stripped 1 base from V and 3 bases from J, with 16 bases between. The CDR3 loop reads CASSLLGSGGNYEQYF. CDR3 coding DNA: TGTGCCAGCAGTTTATTGGGGTCCGGGGGCAACTACGAGCAGTACTTC.

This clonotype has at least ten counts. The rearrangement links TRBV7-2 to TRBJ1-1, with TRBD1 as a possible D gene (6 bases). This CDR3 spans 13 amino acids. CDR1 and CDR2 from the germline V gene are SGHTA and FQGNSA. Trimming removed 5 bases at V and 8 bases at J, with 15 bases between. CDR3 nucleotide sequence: TGTGCCAGCAGCCTCTGGGGGGCGGTAGAAGCTTTCTTT. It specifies CASSLWGAVEAFF.

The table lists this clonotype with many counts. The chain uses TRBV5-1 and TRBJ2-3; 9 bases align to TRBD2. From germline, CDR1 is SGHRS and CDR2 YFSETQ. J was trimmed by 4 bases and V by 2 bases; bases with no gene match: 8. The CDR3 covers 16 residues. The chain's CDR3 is CASSLVGGGAPDTQYF. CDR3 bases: TGCGCCAGCAGCTTAGTAGGCGGGGGGGCCCCAGATACGCAGTATTTT.

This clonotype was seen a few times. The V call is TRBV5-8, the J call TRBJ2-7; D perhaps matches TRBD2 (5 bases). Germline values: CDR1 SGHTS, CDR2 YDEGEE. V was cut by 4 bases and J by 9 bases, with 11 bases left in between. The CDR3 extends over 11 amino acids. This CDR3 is CASSGSGVQYF. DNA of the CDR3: TGTGCCAGCAGCGGGTCCGGGGTGCAGTACTTC.

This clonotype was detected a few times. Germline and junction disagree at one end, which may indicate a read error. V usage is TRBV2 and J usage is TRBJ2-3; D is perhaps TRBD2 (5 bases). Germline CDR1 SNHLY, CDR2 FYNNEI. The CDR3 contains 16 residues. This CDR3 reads CATSDQTRGSTDTQYF. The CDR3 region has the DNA TGTGCCACCAGTGATCAGACACGGGGAAGCACAGATACGCAGTATTTT.

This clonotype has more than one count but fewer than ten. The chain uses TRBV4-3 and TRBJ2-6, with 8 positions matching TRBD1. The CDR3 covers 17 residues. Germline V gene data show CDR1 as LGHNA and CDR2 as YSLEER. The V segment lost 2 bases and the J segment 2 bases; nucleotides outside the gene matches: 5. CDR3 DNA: TGCGCCAGCAGCCAATTGACAGGGGCGGCTGGGGCCAACGTCCTGACTTTC. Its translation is CASSQLTGAAGANVLTF.